These T cell receptor beta chains were read from a single sample in a study of metastatic and nonmetastatic thyroid tumors. TCRdb re-processed the PCR reads through MiXCR. This table has about 13,000 clones, approximately 33% appearing once. Sequenced sample: tumor tissue. Receptors were obtained from a male donor with papillary thyroid cancer or a benign thyroid nodule (not recorded which). Some clones in this sample may be carry-over from other donors' samples. The conserved cysteine and the conserved F or W are not part of the CDR3 here. Rows give clone size only sometimes, using once, few, many, or a class for an expanded clone.

j_gene | abundance | len | v_gene | CDR3aa
TRBJ2-7 | few | 12 | TRBV5-1 | ASSFRTSSYEQY
TRBJ2-5 | - | 12 | TRBV30 | AWRRTSGSETQY
TRBJ1-2 | medium-sized | 13 | TRBV28 | ASSDPGQGAEGYT
TRBJ2-1 | medium-sized | 16 | TRBV7-8 | ASSLGLAGGQLYNEQF
TRBJ1-1 | large | 14 | TRBV5-1 | ASSLDRGYMNTEAF
TRBJ2-1 | medium-sized | 13 | TRBV18 | ASSPIGLAGGEQF
TRBJ2-3 | - | 10 | TRBV11-2 | ASSLTLQGSQ
TRBJ1-1 | few | 10 | TRBV19 | ASENWAAEAF
TRBJ2-7 | few | 13 | TRBV18 | ASSPPSRETYEQY
TRBJ1-2 | - | 13 | TRBV5-1 | ASSRGHTESYGYT
TRBJ2-5 | medium-sized | 12 | TRBV5-1 | ASSLDTQRLTQY
TRBJ2-7 | - | 10 | TRBV15 | ATSRDRDEQY
TRBJ1-5 | - | 14 | TRBV20-1 | SARVHRAGGYQPQH
TRBJ1-6 | few | 14 | TRBV11-1 | ASSLERGPTDSPLH
TRBJ1-1 | medium-sized | 12 | TRBV2 | ASSAQKAQTEAF
TRBJ1-1 | - | 12 | TRBV6-1 | ASAEALGDTEAF
TRBJ2-1 | - | 11 | TRBV20-1 | SASRPESNEQF
TRBJ1-1 | few | 11 | TRBV10-3 | AISGDHNTEAF
TRBJ2-1 | - | 11 | TRBV19 | ASSLTSYNEQF
TRBJ1-1 | medium-sized | 12 | TRBV10-3 | AINRDPTGGEAF
TRBJ1-3 | few | 13 | TRBV7-6 | ASSLGYGGGNTIY
TRBJ1-2 | - | 14 | TRBV27 | ASSARTAEGIYGYT
TRBJ1-5 | - | 11 | TRBV7-9 | ASSLSGDQPQH
TRBJ2-7 | few | 12 | TRBV12-3/TRBV12-4 | ASSLLDRENEQY
TRBJ2-2 | once | 13 | TRBV5-6 | ASSLARLNTGELF
TRBJ2-3 | few | 13 | TRBV6-4 | ASSDSTGGADTQY
TRBJ1-2 | few | 14 | TRBV6-1 | ASSDIWDRTFYGYT
TRBJ2-7 | - | 9 | TRBV28 | ASSFAYEQY
TRBJ1-2 | - | 13 | TRBV16 | ASSPDRLSNYGYT
TRBJ2-1 | medium-sized | 13 | TRBV6-1 | ASSQGGITYNEQF
TRBJ2-2 | - | 14 | TRBV11-2 | ASSLSPGTHSGELF
TRBJ1-6 | - | 12 | TRBV13 | ASSLGGLYSPLH
TRBJ1-5 | - | 12 | TRBV30 | AWSRQGGNQPQH
TRBJ2-1 | medium-sized | 17 | TRBV13 | ASSPRGLAGGVSYNEQF
TRBJ2-1 | - | 13 | TRBV6-4 | ASSKGASGIYEQF
TRBJ2-5 | medium-sized | 13 | TRBV5-6 | ASSLRRPVKETQY
TRBJ2-1 | - | 12 | TRBV28 | ASSVTGLANEQF
TRBJ2-2 | - | 17 | TRBV11-3 | ASSSFFSGRATSTGELF
TRBJ2-1 | - | 10 | TRBV11-3 | ASSLGDRDQF
TRBJ2-7 | - | 13 | TRBV3-1 | ASSHAGLAGVKQY